The 8 T cell receptor beta chains below come from one sample, sequenced in a study of blood T cell repertoires in COVID-19. TCRdb's copy holds only in-frame clones and misses some; the assay was immunoSEQ multiplex PCR. The sample lists roughly 200,000 clones, about 85% occurring once. Sample: peripheral blood. Receptor source: a human donor in a cohort sampled during active COVID-19.

The rearrangement links TRBV18 to TRBJ2-2, with 8 bases aligning to TRBD2. The junction had 1 base not matched to a gene; V was cut back by 0 bases and J by 4 bases. The length of the CDR3 is 15 residues. The V gene's germline CDR1 is KGHSH and CDR2 LQKENI. CDR3 bases: TGTGCCAGCTCACCACCAGCGGGAGCCACCGGGGAGCTGTTTTTT. Protein product: CASSPPAGATGELFF. The complete variable domain, with remaining parts taken from reference TRBV18 and TRBJ2-2, reads NAGVMQNPRHLVRRRGQEARLRCSPMKGHSHVYWYRQLPEEGLKFMVYLQKENIIDESGMPKERFSAEFPKEGPSILRIQQVVRGDSAAYFCASSPPAGATGELFFGEGSRLTVL.

The chain links TRBV18 to TRBJ2-1, with D hard to call. There are 13 residues in the CDR3. Trimming pared 0 bases from V and 4 bases from J, leaving 4 bases between. Per the germline V gene, CDR1 is KGHSH and CDR2 is LQKENI. CDR3 in DNA: TGTGCCAGCTCACCACCTTCTTACAATGAGCAGTTCTTC. This sequence encodes CASSPPSYNEQFF.

The chain combines TRBV6-5 with TRBJ1-1; 8 bases are a match to TRBD1. The germline V gene encodes CDR1 MNHEY and CDR2 SVGAGI. Unmatched junction bases numbered 7, after V lost 2 bases and J lost 11 bases. The CDR3 loop spans 13 amino acids. In nucleotides, the CDR3 is TGTGCCAGCAGTTACGGTCCAGGGGGCCAGGCTTTCTTT. Translation gives CASSYGPGGQAFF.

A few counts support this clone. The chain combines TRBV5-1 with TRBJ1-3; no reliable D call. Germline CDR1 is SGHRS and CDR2 is YFSETQ. CDR3 length: 16 residues. Trimming removed 3 bases from V and 2 bases from J, with 15 bases in between. The CDR3 region is CASSSSVGRAGNTIYF. The DNA for the CDR3 is TGCGCCAGCAGCTCCTCGGTCGGGCGGGCTGGAAACACCATATATTTT.

The rearrangement uses TRBV5-1 and TRBJ1-1; no reliable D call. The CDR3 is 14 amino acids. V was clipped by 0 bases and J by 4 bases, with 10 bases between them. The germline CDR1 and CDR2 sequences are SGHRS and YFSETQ. CDR3 sequence reads: CASSLGAGSTEAFF. CDR3 sequence (DNA): TGCGCCAGCAGCTTGGGGGCGGGGAGCACTGAAGCTTTCTTT. Full variable domain (missing parts from reference TRBV5-1 and TRBJ1-1): KAGVTQTPRYLIKTRGQQVTLSCSPISGHRSVSWYQQTPGQGLQFLFEYFSETQRNKGNFPGRFSGRQFSNSRSEMNVSTLELGDSALYLCASSLGAGSTEAFFGQGTRLTVV.

V and J are TRBV9 and TRBJ2-3; D call uncertain. The CDR3 is 14 amino acids. V dropped 3 bases and J dropped 1 base, with 9 bases sitting between them. From germline, CDR1 is SGDLS and CDR2 YYNGEE. The CDR3 nucleotides read TGTGCCAGCAGCGCCACGGCGGGCACAGATACGCAGTATTTT. This encodes CASSATAGTDTQYF.

V gene TRBV7-3 combines with J gene TRBJ2-5; 7 bases align to TRBD2. V shed 4 bases, J shed 5 bases, and the junction held 7 bases outside the gene matches. The germline V gene encodes CDR1 SGHTA and CDR2 FQGTGA. CDR3 length: 14 residues. CDR3 region: CASSSSREAETQYF. For the CDR3, the DNA is TGTGCCAGCAGCTCGAGCCGGGAGGCGGAGACCCAGTACTTC.

This clone was detected a few times. This sequence joins TRBV2 and TRBJ1-5; D gene ambiguous. Germline CDR1 and CDR2: SNHLY and FYNNEI. The CDR3 runs 13 residues. V lost 6 bases to trimming and J lost 9 bases, with 15 bases between them. The CDR3 sequence: CASRTGPLGPQHF. CDR3 nucleotide sequence: TGTGCCAGCAGGACTGGTCCTCTCGGGCCCCAGCATTTT.